What follows is one TCR beta chain and its context. Trimming left V 5 bases short and J 5 bases short, with 14 bases between. The CDR3 loop spans 14 amino acids. Per germline, CDR1 SGHDN and CDR2 FVKESK. PCR used 60 Vbeta primers and 13 Jbeta primers. Sequencing used immunoSEQ multiplex PCR; TCRdb keeps in-frame clones, though not all of them. The profile shows fewer than 140,000 clones, 60% to 80% of them singletons. The data derive from a study of cytomegalovirus exposure and HLA in healthy donors. V gene TRBV14 combines with J gene TRBJ2-3; D may be TRBD1 (5 bases). Sample: PBMCs. The sequence was collected from a man aged 40-55 years in good health and CMV-seronegative. CDR3: CASSVGQFGDTQYF. DNA for the CDR3: TGTGCCAGCAGCGTCGGACAATTCGGAGATACGCAGTATTTT.